This T cell receptor (beta chain) is from a study of radiotherapy plus CTLA-4 blockade in lung cancer. Study-wide findings and caveats: The best prediction of response reportedly came from early blood T cell clone dynamics, with interferon-beta. Blood TCR clones of tumor origin expanded after radiotherapy plus ipilimumab.

Libraries were prepared by immunoSEQ multiplex PCR; TCRdb keeps only in-frame clonotypes and omits some of them. The repertoire includes 28,000 or so clones, around 73% of them detected once, and roughly 8% sits in the top ten. Germline V CDR1 and CDR2: GTSNPN, SVGIG (reference sequence). This CDR3 region has 13 residues. Trimming took off 4 bases at V and 4 bases at J, with 11 bases between the two ends. In regard to this clone: Its specificity is unknown.

The starting material was peripheral blood, obtained from a patient treated with radiotherapy plus ipilimumab. V usage is TRBV30 and J usage is TRBJ1-5, with a tentative D call TRBD1 (6 bases). This TCR was sampled from a human donor with non-small cell lung cancer who had stable disease on radiotherapy plus ipilimumab. CDR3 bases: TGTGCCTGGACTCCGAGGGGGAATCAGCCCCAGCATTTT. Translating gives CAWTPRGNQPQHF. Combining the CDR3 with reference TRBV30 and TRBJ1-5 gives the whole variable domain SQTIHQWPATLVQPVGSPLSLECTVEGTSNPNLYWYRQAAGRGLQLLFYSVGIGQISSEVPQNLSASRPQDRQFILSSKKLLLSDSGFYLCAWTPRGNQPQHFGDGTRLSIL.